This T cell receptor beta chain is from a study of somatic mutations in cytotoxic T cells in rheumatoid arthritis. Overall study context: Patient blood (roughly 30 ml EDTA) was collected right after diagnosis, preceding any treatment.

This clone was found a few times. Its antigen is unknown. V shed 3 bases and J shed 7 bases, with 10 bases lying between them. The CDR3 covers 11 residues. The V gene's germline CDR1 is GTSNPN and CDR2 SVGIG (reference sequence). Only in-frame clones appear in the TCRdb table, and some are missing; sequencing was by immunoSEQ multiplex PCR. The top ten hold about 16% of the sample, which has almost 7,500 clones, 74% seen once. Findings and caveats of the study: Rheumatoid arthritis patients showed slight TRBV07 underrepresentation, unadjusted for multiple comparisons. CD8+ clonality increased with age in rheumatoid arthritis patients but not in healthy controls. Neither rheumatoid arthritis patients nor age-matched healthy controls had significantly different CD8+ T-cell clonality from the other group.

The TCR originated in an adult with rheumatoid arthritis. Specimen: CD8+ T cells sorted from blood. The V call is TRBV30, the J call TRBJ2-7; D is unclear. The CDR3 spells CAWSPGREQYF. The CDR3 DNA is TGTGCCTGGAGCCCCGGGCGGGAGCAGTACTTC.